This record covers a single T cell receptor beta chain. Sequencing used immunoSEQ multiplex PCR; TCRdb keeps in-frame clones, though not all of them. The sample consists of approximately 24,000 clones, roughly nine tenths of them appearing once. These data belong to a study of T cell changes during pregnancy in multiple sclerosis. The germline V gene has CDR1 GTSNPN and CDR2 SVGIG (reference sequence). CDR3 length: 13 amino acids. Trimming removed 3 bases from V and 2 bases from J, with 10 bases in between. This material consisted of CD8+ T cells from peripheral blood mononuclear cells, taken in the third trimester of pregnancy. This TCR came from a female donor in good health, enrolled as a control in a pregnancy study. The V call is TRBV30, the J call TRBJ1-2, with TRBD1 as a possible D gene (5 bases). The CDR3, as DNA: TGTGCCTGGAGGATGGACAAGAACTATGGCTACACCTTC. This gives the protein CAWRMDKNYGYTF.